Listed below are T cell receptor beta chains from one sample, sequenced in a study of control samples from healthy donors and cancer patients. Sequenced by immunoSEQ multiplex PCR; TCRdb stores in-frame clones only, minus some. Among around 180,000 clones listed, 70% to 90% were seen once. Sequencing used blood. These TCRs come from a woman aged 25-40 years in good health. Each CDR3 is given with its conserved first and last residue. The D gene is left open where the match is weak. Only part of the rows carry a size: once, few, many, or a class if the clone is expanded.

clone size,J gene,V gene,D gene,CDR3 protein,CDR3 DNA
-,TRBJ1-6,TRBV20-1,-,CSASPEVAANSPLHF,TGCAGTGCTAGTCCGGAGGTGGCAGCGAATTCACCCCTCCACTTT
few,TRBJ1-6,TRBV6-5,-,CAGQTEGNSPLHF,TGTGCCGGCCAGACAGAGGGAAATTCACCCCTCCACTTT
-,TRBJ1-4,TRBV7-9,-,CASSLAGGSTTNEKLFF,TGTGCCAGCAGCTTAGCGGGCGGCAGCACAACTAATGAAAAACTGTTTTTT
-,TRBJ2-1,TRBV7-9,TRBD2,CASSSSGTSSNEQFF,TGTGCCAGCAGTTCATCCGGGACTAGCAGCAATGAGCAGTTCTTC
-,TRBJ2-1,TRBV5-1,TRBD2,CASSLAGAAGGNEQFF,TGCGCCAGCAGCTTGGCCGGCGCAGCGGGGGGGAATGAGCAGTTCTTC
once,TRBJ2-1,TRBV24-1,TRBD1,CATSALTGGSYNEQFF,TGTGCCACCAGTGCGCTTACAGGGGGTTCCTACAATGAGCAGTTCTTC
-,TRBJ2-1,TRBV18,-,CASSPGRNPEQFF,TGTGCCAGCTCACCCGGACGTAATCCTGAGCAGTTCTTC
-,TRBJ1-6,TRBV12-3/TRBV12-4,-,CASTSSSRSPLHF,TGTGCCAGCACATCTTCGTCGCGTTCACCCCTCCACTTT
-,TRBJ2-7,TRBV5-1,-,CASSSSGVKGSYEQYF,TGCGCCAGCAGCTCCTCAGGGGTGAAGGGTTCTTACGAGCAGTACTTC
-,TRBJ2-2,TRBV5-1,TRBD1,CASSLSPTGIGELFF,TGCGCCAGCAGCCTATCTCCGACAGGGATCGGGGAGCTGTTTTTT
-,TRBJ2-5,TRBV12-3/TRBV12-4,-,CASSLTSIGTQYF,TGTGCCAGCAGTTTGACTAGTATTGGGACCCAGTACTTC
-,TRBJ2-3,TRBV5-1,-,CASSSGAHTDTQYF,TGCGCCAGCAGCTCGGGGGCCCACACAGATACGCAGTATTTT
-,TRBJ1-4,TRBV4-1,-,CASGGRGSGEKLFF,TGCGCCAGCGGCGGTCGAGGCTCGGGGGAAAAACTGTTTTTT
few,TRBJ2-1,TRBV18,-,CASSPGAQPEQFF,TGTGCCAGCTCACCTGGGGCCCAACCAGAGCAGTTCTTC
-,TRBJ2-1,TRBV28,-,CASRVAVHEQFF,TGTGCCAGCAGAGTAGCGGTCCATGAGCAGTTCTTC
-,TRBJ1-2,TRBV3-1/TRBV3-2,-,CASSHPSGDLRDYGYTF,TGTGCCAGCAGCCACCCGTCGGGGGACCTTCGGGACTATGGCTACACCTTC
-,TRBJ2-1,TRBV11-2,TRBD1,CASSFANRGNEQFF,TGTGCCAGCAGCTTCGCGAACAGGGGCAATGAGCAGTTCTTC
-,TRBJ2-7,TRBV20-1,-,CSASVPGRGTWEQYF,TGCAGTGCTAGTGTCCCGGGGAGAGGGACATGGGAGCAGTACTTC
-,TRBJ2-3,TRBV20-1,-,CSASATAKDTQYF,TGCAGTGCTAGTGCGACTGCGAAGGATACGCAGTATTTT
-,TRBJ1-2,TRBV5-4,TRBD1,CASSLGQGYYGYTF,TGTGCCAGCAGCTTAGGACAGGGCTACTATGGCTACACCTTC
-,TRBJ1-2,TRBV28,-,CASSPRGAGYTF,TGTGCCAGCAGCCCCCGAGGGGCGGGCTACACCTTC
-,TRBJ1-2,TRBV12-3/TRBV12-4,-,CASQRAGDGYTF,TGTGCCAGCCAACGGGCCGGGGATGGCTACACCTTC
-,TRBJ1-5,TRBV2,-,CASNLEGDQPQHF,TGTGCCAGCAATCTAGAGGGGGATCAGCCCCAGCATTTT
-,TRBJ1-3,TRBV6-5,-,CASSSTISSGNTIYF,TGTGCCAGCAGTTCAACTATTTCCTCTGGAAACACCATATATTTT
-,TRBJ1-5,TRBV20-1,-,CSASGGLEQPQHF,TGCAGTGCTAGTGGGGGGCTTGAGCAGCCCCAGCATTTT
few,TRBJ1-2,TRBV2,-,CASSSPDGHYGYTF,TGTGCCAGCAGTTCCCCGGACGGGCACTATGGCTACACCTTC
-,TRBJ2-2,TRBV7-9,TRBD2,CASRGLGSGELFF,TGTGCCAGCAGGGGACTAGGTAGCGGGGAGCTGTTTTTT
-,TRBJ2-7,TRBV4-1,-,CASSQVGGAVSSYEQYF,TGCGCCAGCAGCCAAGTTGGGGGAGCCGTTTCCAGCTACGAGCAGTACTTC
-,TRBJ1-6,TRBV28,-,CASSFAGYSSSYNSPLHF,TGTGCCAGCAGTTTCGCCGGGTACAGCAGCTCCTATAATTCACCCCTCCACTTT
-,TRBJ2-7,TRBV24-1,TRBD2,CATAGSGGYEQYF,TGTGCCACCGCTGGATCGGGGGGCTACGAGCAGTACTTC
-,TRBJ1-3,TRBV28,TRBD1,CASMFSRQGLNTIYF,TGTGCCAGTATGTTCTCCCGACAGGGGTTGAACACCATATATTTT
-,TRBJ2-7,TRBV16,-,CASSQLTVSYEQYF,TGTGCCAGCAGCCAATTGACAGTCTCCTACGAGCAGTACTTC
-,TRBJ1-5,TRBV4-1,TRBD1,CASSRTQGARNQPQHF,TGCGCCAGCAGCCGCACCCAGGGGGCGAGAAATCAGCCCCAGCATTTT
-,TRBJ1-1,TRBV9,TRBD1,CASSAPSTGGTENTEAFF,TGTGCCAGCAGCGCTCCGTCGACAGGGGGCACTGAGAACACTGAAGCTTTCTTT
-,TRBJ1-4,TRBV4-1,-,CASSPPGTGFSNEKLFF,TGCGCCAGCAGCCCCCCCGGAACAGGGTTCTCTAATGAAAAACTGTTTTTT
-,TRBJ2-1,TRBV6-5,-,CASSYSDSHNEQFF,TGTGCCAGCAGTTACTCGGACTCCCACAATGAGCAGTTCTTC
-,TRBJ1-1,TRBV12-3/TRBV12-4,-,CASSFSENTEAFF,TGTGCCAGCAGTTTTTCGGAAAACACTGAAGCTTTCTTT
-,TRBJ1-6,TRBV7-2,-,CASSSRTANNSPLHF,TGTGCCAGCAGCTCAAGGACAGCTAATAATTCACCCCTCCACTTT
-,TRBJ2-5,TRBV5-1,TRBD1,CASSLTGGVETQYF,TGCGCCAGCAGCTTGACAGGGGGCGTGGAGACCCAGTACTTC
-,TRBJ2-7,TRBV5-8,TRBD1,CASSSHRPGQGF,TGTGCCAGCAGCTCACACCGTCCGGGACAGGGGTTC
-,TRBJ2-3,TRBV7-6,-,CASSPAGTSTDTQYF,TGTGCCAGCAGCCCCGCCGGGACTAGCACAGATACGCAGTATTTT
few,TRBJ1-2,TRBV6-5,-,CASNPVVGVGYTF,TGTGCCAGCAACCCTGTTGTGGGGGTGGGCTACACCTTC
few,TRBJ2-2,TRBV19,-,CASSIGQEYTGELFF,TGTGCCAGTAGTATAGGACAGGAGTACACCGGGGAGCTGTTTTTT
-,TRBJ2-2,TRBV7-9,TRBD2,CASQKVAGRTGELFF,TGTGCCAGCCAAAAAGTAGCGGGGCGTACCGGGGAGCTGTTTTTT